This record concerns one TCR beta chain sequence. These data originate in a study of technical replicates of blood from a few donors. Produced via immunoSEQ multiplex PCR; TCRdb's table is partial and in-frame only. The sample consists of about 89,000 clones, roughly 94% of them appearing once. This receptor was taken from a human donor in good health. The sequencing input was T cells isolated from PBMCs.

In nucleotides, the CDR3 is TGTGCCAGCTTCGCCGGACAGCCTAATGAAAAACTGTTTTTT. This gives the protein CASFAGQPNEKLFF. The V and J genes are TRBV12-1 and TRBJ1-4; TRBD1 is the table's D call, not checked against the DNA. TRBV12-1 constitutes a pseudogene. CDR3 length: 14 amino acids.